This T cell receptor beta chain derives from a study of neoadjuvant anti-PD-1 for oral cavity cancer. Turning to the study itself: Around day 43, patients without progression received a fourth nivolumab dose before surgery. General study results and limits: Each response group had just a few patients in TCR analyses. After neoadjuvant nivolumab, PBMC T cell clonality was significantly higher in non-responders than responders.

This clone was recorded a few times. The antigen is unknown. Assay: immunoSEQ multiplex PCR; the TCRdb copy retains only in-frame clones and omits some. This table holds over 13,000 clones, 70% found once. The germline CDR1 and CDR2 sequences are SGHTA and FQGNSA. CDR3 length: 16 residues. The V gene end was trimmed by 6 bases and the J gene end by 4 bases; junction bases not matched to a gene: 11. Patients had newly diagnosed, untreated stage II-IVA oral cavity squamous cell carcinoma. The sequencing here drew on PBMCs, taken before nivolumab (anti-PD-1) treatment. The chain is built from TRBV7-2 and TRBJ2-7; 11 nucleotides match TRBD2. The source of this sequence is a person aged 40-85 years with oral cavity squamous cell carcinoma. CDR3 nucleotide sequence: TGTGCCAGCAGTTCGGGACTAGCGGCTTCCCCGTACGAGCAGTACTTC. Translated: CASSSGLAASPYEQYF.